The 16 T cell receptor beta chains below come from one sample, sequenced in a study of T cells expressing NK-cell markers. TCRdb reprocessed the 5' RACE reads and keeps a single row for each CDR3 protein, giving no DNA. The listing records about 440,000 distinct CDR3 sequences. The sequencing sample was made of blood T cells: a sorted CD56 or NKG2C T cell subset, CD4+ or CD8+ T cells, or bulk PBMC T cells (not recorded which). These receptors all stem from a woman between 18 and 69 years old in good health.

The V gene is TRBV19, the J gene TRBJ1-4; TCRdb returns TRBD1, unconfirmable since there is no DNA. Germline CDR1 is LNHDA and CDR2 is SQIVND (reference sequence). The CDR3 covers 16 residues. The CDR3: CASSISGGQGLEKLFF.

The chain is built from TRBV6-1 and TRBJ2-1; the D gene TCRdb calls, TRBD1, cannot be checked with no DNA. CDR1 MNHNS and CDR2 SASEGT come from the germline V gene. The CDR3 is made up of 15 amino acids. Here the CDR3 reads CASSAGTPKHNEQFF.

V gene TRBV4-3 combines with J gene TRBJ2-5. There are 13 residues in the CDR3. In germline, CDR1 is LGHNA, CDR2 YSLEER. The CDR3 reads CASSHHGEETQYF.

This chain links TRBV20-1 with TRBJ2-7; TCRdb gives TRBD1 as the D gene, but with no DNA this cannot be confirmed. Germline values: CDR1 DFQATT, CDR2 SNEGSKA (reference sequence). The CDR3 is made up of 13 amino acids. The CDR3 here is CSPLLTFPYEQYF.

This sequence joins TRBV7-2 and TRBJ1-6. The germline V gene encodes CDR1 SGHTA and CDR2 FQGNSA. There are 16 residues in the CDR3. CDR3 in amino acids: CASRERVVPYNSPLHF. Together with reference TRBV7-2 and TRBJ1-6, the CDR3 gives the full variable domain: GAGVSQSPSNKVTEKGKDVELRCDPISGHTALYWYRQSLGQGLEFLIYFQGNSAPDKSGLPSDRFSAERTGGSVSTLTIQRTQQEDSAVYLCASRERVVPYNSPLHFGNGTRLTVT.

The chain combines TRBV3-1 with TRBJ2-3; TCRdb designates TRBD1, a call that cannot be tested without DNA. Germline CDR1 reads LGHDT; CDR2 reads YNNKEL (reference sequence). CDR3 length equals 14 residues. The CDR3 reads CASRDTGVGDTQYF.

J is TRBJ1-1 and V is TRBV5-4. The CDR3 is 14 amino acids. Germline V lookup: CDR1 SGHNT, CDR2 YYREEE (reference sequence). CDR3 sequence reads: CASNAMGINTEAFF.

This sequence joins TRBV5-1 and TRBJ2-7; TCRdb names TRBD1, which stays unverified in the absence of DNA. The CDR3 has 14 amino acids. Germline CDR1 reads SGHRS; CDR2 reads YFSETQ. The CDR3 sequence is CARAGLRRSYEQYF.

The rearrangement joins TRBV6-5 to TRBJ1-2; the TCRdb D gene call, TRBD1, has no DNA to confirm it. The CDR3 contains 13 residues. CDR1 is MNHEY, CDR2 SVGAGI, per germline. The CDR3 spells CASSSRGGVGYTF.

The chain couples TRBV6-2 or TRBV6-3 to TRBJ2-3; with no DNA, the TCRdb D assignment of TRBD2 cannot be verified. Germline V lookup: CDR1 MNHEY, CDR2 SVGEGT. This CDR3 contains 16 residues. The CDR3 sequence: CASSFSGRALADTQYF.

V is TRBV7-2 and J is TRBJ2-5. CDR1 SGHTA and CDR2 FQGNSA come from the germline V gene. The CDR3 length is 14 residues. This CDR3 reads CASSVNTARETQYF.

The V and J genes are TRBV12-3 or TRBV12-4 and TRBJ1-2; TCRdb proposes TRBD1, but this gene call is untestable without DNA. The CDR3 runs to 13 residues. CDR3 amino acids: CASWGPPNYGYTF.

V is TRBV7-8 and J is TRBJ2-1; TCRdb indicates TRBD2, and absent DNA this call remains unverified. The CDR3 runs 15 residues. Germline-derived CDR1 and CDR2 are SGHVS and FQNEAQ. CDR3: CASSPGTSDYNEQFF.

The rearrangement uses TRBV7-3 and TRBJ2-3; TCRdb's D gene call, TRBD2, goes unchecked for lack of DNA. The CDR3 runs 16 residues. Germline assignment: CDR1 SGHTA and CDR2 FQGTGA. CDR3 amino acids: CASSWTSGIDTDTQYF.

This chain links TRBV12-3 or TRBV12-4 with TRBJ2-3. The CDR3 has 16 residues. CDR3 loop: CASSLAWSISTDTQYF.

This CDR3 reads CASITGLAGGQDTQYF. V usage is TRBV12-3 or TRBV12-4 and J usage is TRBJ2-3; TCRdb indicates TRBD2, and absent DNA this call remains unverified. CDR3 length equals 16 residues.